This T cell receptor beta chain is from a study of cytomegalovirus exposure and HLA in healthy donors. Study-level findings and limits: The likely origin of a cluster of highly shared sequence variants was a sequencing artifact. A later analysis showed TCR association rates differing by HLA locus, peaking at DRB1 and lowest at HLA-C. Later analysis reportedly placed an Asian-associated ancestry cluster below the approximately 700-donor mean in N-insertions.

These donors counted as nominally healthy when sampled, but unrecorded immune exposures were likely. The PCR was carried out with 60 Vbeta primers and 13 Jbeta primers. Libraries were prepared by immunoSEQ multiplex PCR; TCRdb keeps only in-frame clonotypes and omits some of them. This sample has more than 150,000 clones; around 79% occur once, and the top ten carry around 15%. Trimming shortened V by 5 bases and J by 1 base, and 15 bases separated the two germline ends. Germline V lookup: CDR1 SGHRS, CDR2 YFSETQ. This CDR3 is built from 15 residues. A word on this clone: Its target is not known.

The rearrangement joins TRBV5-1 to TRBJ1-2; tentatively, D is TRBD1 (5 bases). What was sequenced was PBMCs. The sequence derives from a man aged 50 or older in good health and CMV-seropositive. The CDR3 loop reads CASSPGDRSNYGYTF. CDR3 coding DNA: TGCGCCAGCAGTCCGGGGGACCGGAGTAACTATGGCTACACCTTC.